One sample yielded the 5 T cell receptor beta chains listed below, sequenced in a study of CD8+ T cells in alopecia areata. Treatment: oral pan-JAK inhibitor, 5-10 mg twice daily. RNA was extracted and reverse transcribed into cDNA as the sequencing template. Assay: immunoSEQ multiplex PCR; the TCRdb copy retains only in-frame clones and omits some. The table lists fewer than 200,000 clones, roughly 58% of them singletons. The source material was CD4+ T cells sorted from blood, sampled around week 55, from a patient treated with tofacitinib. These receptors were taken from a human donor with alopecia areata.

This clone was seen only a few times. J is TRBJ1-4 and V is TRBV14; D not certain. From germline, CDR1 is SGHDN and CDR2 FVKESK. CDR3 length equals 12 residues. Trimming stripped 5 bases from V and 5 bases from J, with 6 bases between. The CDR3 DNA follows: TGTGCCAGCAGCGTTTGGAATGAAAAACTGTTTTTT. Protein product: CASSVWNEKLFF.

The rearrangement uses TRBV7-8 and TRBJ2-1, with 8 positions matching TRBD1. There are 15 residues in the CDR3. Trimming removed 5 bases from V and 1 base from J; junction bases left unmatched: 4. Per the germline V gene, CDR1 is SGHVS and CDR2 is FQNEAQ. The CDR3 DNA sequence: TGTGCCAGCAGCCCGCAGGGGGCTTCCTACAATGAGCAGTTCTTC. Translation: CASSPQGASYNEQFF. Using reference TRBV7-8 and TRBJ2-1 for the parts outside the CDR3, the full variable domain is GAGVSQSPRYKVAKRGQDVALRCDPISGHVSLFWYQQALGQGPEFLTYFQNEAQLDKSGLPSDRFFAERPEGSVSTLKIQRTQQEDSAVYLCASSPQGASYNEQFFGPGTRLTVL.

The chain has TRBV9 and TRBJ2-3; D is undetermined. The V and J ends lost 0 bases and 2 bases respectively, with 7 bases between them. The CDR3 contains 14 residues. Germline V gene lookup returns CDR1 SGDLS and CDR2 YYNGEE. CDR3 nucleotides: TGTGCCAGCAGCGTAGAAGGCTACACAGATACGCAGTATTTT. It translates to CASSVEGYTDTQYF.

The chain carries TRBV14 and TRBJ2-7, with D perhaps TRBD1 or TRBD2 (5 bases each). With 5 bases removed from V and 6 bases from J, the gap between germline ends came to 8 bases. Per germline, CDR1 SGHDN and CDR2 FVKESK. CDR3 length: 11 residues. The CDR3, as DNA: TGTGCCAGCAGCTTCGGGGCCGAGCAGTACTTC. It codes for CASSFGAEQYF.

The CDR3 here is CSAGTAITFSYNEQFF. In DNA, the CDR3 is TGCAGCGCCGGGACAGCCATTACCTTCTCCTACAATGAGCAGTTCTTC. The J gene is TRBJ2-1, the V gene TRBV29-1; 7 bases agree with TRBD1. The CDR3 contains 16 residues. From germline, CDR1 is SQVTM and CDR2 ANQGSEA. Losses at the gene ends were 7 bases for V and 0 bases for J; bases not matched to a gene: 12.